This TCR beta chain derives from a study of PD-1 blockade in classical Hodgkin lymphoma. Study-wide context: Nivolumab was given intravenously to patients at 3 mg/kg every 2 weeks.

As to this clone: Its antigen is not identified.

Trimming stripped 2 bases from V and 8 bases from J, with 19 bases between. This CDR3 comprises 15 residues. Germline assignment: CDR1 SGHTS and CDR2 YDEGEE. Every patient relapsed after autologous stem cell transplantation, and brentuximab vedotin exposure varied. TCRdb's table, derived via immunoSEQ multiplex PCR, lists solely in-frame clones and lacks some. The sample has 70,000 or so clones, around 75% seen once. Notes on the study in general: Why repertoires differed is undefined; disease activity or prior therapy possibly contributed. CD8+ TCR diversity did not rise significantly by C4D1, unlike CD4+. Reports indicated that newly diagnosed patients had lower baseline TCR diversity than healthy donors did.

J is TRBJ1-2 and V is TRBV5-8, with D possibly matching TRBD1 (5 bases). This TCR came from a human donor with classical Hodgkin lymphoma. The sample here was peripheral blood mononuclear cells (PBMCs), taken before the second cycle of nivolumab. The CDR3, as DNA: TGTGCCAGCAGCTTCCGAGAGGGGCCCCTATTCGGCTACACCTTC. Residues: CASSFREGPLFGYTF.